This TCR beta chain was sequenced during a study of OX40 agonist ivuxolimab in advanced cancers. CDR3 length: 17 amino acids. Trimming removed 3 bases from V and 3 bases from J, with 20 bases in between. Germline assignment: CDR1 MNHNS and CDR2 SASEGT. Data came from immunoSEQ multiplex PCR; TCRdb stores just in-frame clones and leaves some out. This sample has 55,000 to 85,000 clones, with 75% to 85% found just once. J is TRBJ1-1 and V is TRBV6-1; D not resolved. This clonotype was obtained from an adult with an advanced solid tumor such as melanoma, head and neck, liver or kidney cancer. Sequenced material: CD4+ or CD8+ T cells sorted from blood, taken in a trial of the OX40 agonist ivuxolimab. CDR3 DNA sequence: TGTGCCAGCAGTGATCTCCAGCTACGCCGTCTGCACACTGAAGCTTTCTTT. Residues: CASSDLQLRRLHTEAFF.